Listed below are T cell receptor beta chains from one sample, sequenced in a study of lymphopenia after photon versus proton radiotherapy. Some clones are missing from TCRdb's copy, which holds only in-frame ones; the method was immunoSEQ multiplex PCR. The data contain some 27,000 clones, about nine tenths of them seen just once; the ten biggest clones take up around a fifth. Sequenced here: peripheral blood, sampled from a patient treated with photon-based radiotherapy. The receptors were gathered from a man aged 50 to 60 with gastric cancer. Both conserved end residues are part of each CDR3. The order of the fields is V gene, CDR3 length, clone size, J gene, D gene, CDR3 protein, CDR3 DNA. D genes are given only for firm matches. Clone size, where shown, is once, few, many, or a class for clones that have expanded.

>TRBV11-2|15|-|TRBJ2-7|TRBD1
CASSSGTESSYEQYF
TGTGCCAGCAGCTCCGGGACAGAGAGCTCCTACGAGCAGTACTTC
>TRBV5-4|15|-|TRBJ2-3|-
CASSLDGARGDTQYF
TGTGCCAGCAGCTTGGACGGGGCTCGCGGAGATACGCAGTATTTT
>TRBV5-1|15|-|TRBJ1-2|TRBD1
CASSFGLDRGGGYTF
TGCGCCAGCAGCTTCGGTCTTGACAGGGGAGGCGGCTACACCTTC
>TRBV10-2|17|-|TRBJ2-3|-
CASSEIRLSLLTDTQYF
TGCGCCAGCAGTGAGATTAGGCTGAGCCTCCTCACAGATACGCAGTATTTT
>TRBV5-6|14|-|TRBJ1-1|-
CASSLGTGNTEAFF
TGTGCCAGCAGCTTAGGGACGGGAAACACTGAAGCTTTCTTT
>TRBV9|14|-|TRBJ2-3|-
CASSIALATDTQYF
TGTGCCAGCAGCATCGCACTAGCAACAGATACGCAGTATTTT
>TRBV19|15|-|TRBJ1-5|-
CASSTPRISPQPQHF
TGTGCCAGTAGTACCCCCAGGATATCCCCTCAGCCCCAGCATTTT
>TRBV5-6|15|-|TRBJ2-3|TRBD1
CASSFRDRGLQAQYF
TGTGCCAGCAGCTTCCGGGACAGGGGGCTCCAGGCGCAGTATTTT
>TRBV10-2|13|-|TRBJ1-2|TRBD1
CASSGGTGYGYTF
TGCGCCAGCAGTGGAGGGACAGGGTATGGCTACACCTTC
>TRBV7-2|15|-|TRBJ1-3|-
CASSFGRFSGNTIYF
TGTGCCAGCAGCTTTGGACGGTTCTCTGGAAACACCATATATTTT
>TRBV7-3|15|once|TRBJ2-5|-
CASSLWAGPQETQYF
TGTGCCAGCAGCTTATGGGCGGGGCCCCAAGAGACCCAGTACTTC
>TRBV19|13|-|TRBJ2-2|-
CASKGGPAGELFF
TGTGCCAGTAAAGGGGGTCCGGCCGGGGAGCTGTTTTTT
>TRBV6-4|13|-|TRBJ2-3|TRBD2
CASSGEGADTQYF
TGTGCCAGCAGCGGGGAGGGCGCGGATACGCAGTATTTT
>TRBV5-1|14|-|TRBJ2-3|-
CASKRGGSTDTQYF
TGCGCCAGCAAACGGGGTGGAAGTACAGATACGCAGTATTTT
>TRBV11-2|11|once|TRBJ1-1|-
CASSFKTEAFF
TGTGCCAGCAGCTTTAAAACTGAAGCTTTCTTT
>TRBV5-1|13|-|TRBJ1-2|-
CASSPTGPGGYTF
TGCGCCAGCAGCCCAACAGGGCCAGGTGGCTACACCTTC
>TRBV9|15|-|TRBJ2-2|TRBD1
CASSVGQGWTGELFF
TGTGCCAGCAGCGTGGGACAGGGGTGGACCGGGGAGCTGTTTTTT
>TRBV30|12|-|TRBJ1-2|-
CAWSDFNYGYTF
TGTGCCTGGAGTGATTTCAACTATGGCTACACCTTC
>TRBV6-5|16|-|TRBJ2-3|TRBD2
CASSYQLAGGPNTQYF
TGTGCCAGCAGTTATCAACTAGCGGGGGGGCCAAATACGCAGTATTTT
>TRBV5-6|15|once|TRBJ1-6|TRBD1
CASSQYRGGNSPLHF
TGTGCCAGCAGCCAGTACAGGGGGGGGAATTCACCCCTCCACTTT
>TRBV11-3|12|-|TRBJ2-3|-
CASSQDTDTQYF
TGTGCCAGCAGCCAAGACACAGATACGCAGTATTTT
>TRBV4-2|16|-|TRBJ2-5|TRBD1
CASSQRLGQGRETQYF
TGTGCCAGCAGCCAAAGATTGGGACAGGGACGCGAGACCCAGTACTTC
>TRBV5-1|14|-|TRBJ1-4|-
CASSLQRFNEKLFF
TGCGCCAGCAGCTTGCAGCGGTTTAATGAAAAACTGTTTTTT
>TRBV27|14|-|TRBJ2-5|TRBD1
CASRSQGYQETQYF
TGTGCCAGCAGGTCACAGGGGTACCAAGAGACCCAGTACTTC
>TRBV7-2|13|-|TRBJ1-1|-
CASSLWYSTEAFF
TGTGCCAGCAGCTTATGGTACAGCACTGAAGCTTTCTTT
>TRBV29-1|9|-|TRBJ1-5|-
CSAGPPQHF
TGCAGCGCCGGCCCGCCCCAGCATTTT
>TRBV7-9|12|-|TRBJ1-5|-
CASSQLNQPQHF
TGTGCCAGCAGCCAGTTAAATCAGCCCCAGCATTTT
>TRBV27|16|-|TRBJ1-1|-
CASSPRLAVINTEAFF
TGTGCCAGCAGTCCGCGGCTGGCAGTCATAAACACTGAAGCTTTCTTT
>TRBV7-3|14|few|TRBJ1-1|-
CASSLTGGHTEAFF
TGTGCCAGCAGCTTAACGGGTGGACACACTGAAGCTTTCTTT
>TRBV18|14|medium-sized|TRBJ1-6|TRBD1
CASSPGQENSPLHF
TGTGCCAGCTCACCGGGACAGGAGAATTCACCCCTCCACTTT
>TRBV7-3|16|-|TRBJ2-2|-
CASSFQPSGNTGELFF
TGTGCCAGCAGCTTTCAACCATCGGGGAACACCGGGGAGCTGTTTTTT
>TRBV29-1|12|few|TRBJ1-3|-
CSVKGSGNTIYF
TGCAGCGTTAAGGGCTCTGGAAACACCATATATTTT
>TRBV19|13|-|TRBJ2-5|-
CASSTRPQETQYF
TGTGCCAGTAGTACCCGGCCTCAAGAGACCCAGTACTTC
>TRBV9|16|-|TRBJ2-6|-
CASSAVTFSGANVLTF
TGTGCCAGCAGCGCAGTGACTTTCTCTGGGGCCAACGTCCTGACTTTC
>TRBV18|14|-|TRBJ1-3|TRBD1
CASSPQGARNTIYF
TGTGCCAGCTCACCTCAGGGGGCTAGAAACACCATATATTTT
>TRBV19|15|once|TRBJ2-1|-
CASTTRRGLNNEQFF
TGTGCCAGTACTACCCGAAGGGGACTGAACAATGAGCAGTTCTTC
>TRBV7-3|15|-|TRBJ1-1|-
CASSLGGTTNTEAFF
TGTGCCAGCAGCCTAGGGGGGACAACTAACACTGAAGCTTTCTTT
>TRBV5-1|12|-|TRBJ2-1|-
CASRESPNEQFF
TGCGCCAGCAGGGAGTCCCCCAATGAGCAGTTCTTC
>TRBV18|17|-|TRBJ2-3|TRBD2
CASSSGTSGGNGDTQYF
TGTGCCAGCTCGTCCGGGACTAGCGGGGGGAATGGTGATACGCAGTATTTT
>TRBV19|15|-|TRBJ2-1|TRBD2
CASRVSGGTYNEQFF
TGTGCCAGTAGGGTTAGCGGGGGAACCTACAATGAGCAGTTCTTC
>TRBV6-5|13|-|TRBJ1-5|-
CASRGQWGQPQHF
TGTGCCAGCAGGGGGCAATGGGGTCAGCCCCAGCATTTT
>TRBV7-3|15|-|TRBJ2-2|TRBD2
CASGLAGYNTGELFF
TGTGCCAGCGGACTAGCGGGGTATAACACCGGGGAGCTGTTTTTT
>TRBV15|17|-|TRBJ2-3|TRBD1
CATSSEMTGASTDTQYF
TGTGCCACCAGCAGCGAAATGACAGGGGCTAGCACAGATACGCAGTATTTT
>TRBV4-1|16|few|TRBJ1-6|TRBD1
CASSQDAGQVDSPLHF
TGCGCCAGCAGCCAAGATGCGGGACAGGTAGATTCACCCCTCCACTTT
>TRBV10-3|15|-|TRBJ2-2|-
CAISDIIGKGGELFF
TGTGCCATCAGTGATATAATCGGGAAAGGCGGGGAGCTGTTTTTT
>TRBV5-1|14|-|TRBJ2-2|-
CASNQGTNTGELFF
TGCGCCAGCAATCAGGGAACCAACACCGGGGAGCTGTTTTTT
>TRBV15|15|-|TRBJ2-1|-
CATSRSPGLGVEQFF
TGTGCCACCAGCAGATCCCCTGGTCTAGGCGTTGAGCAGTTCTTC
>TRBV4-3|15|-|TRBJ2-3|-
CASSPLGGGTDTQYF
TGCGCCAGCAGCCCCCTAGGGGGGGGCACAGATACGCAGTATTTT
>TRBV5-6|16|-|TRBJ1-6|TRBD1
CASSRRTGTYNSPLHF
TGTGCCAGCAGCCGCAGGACAGGCACCTATAATTCACCCCTCCACTTT
>TRBV11-2|15|-|TRBJ1-6|-
CASSLFDVPNSPLHF
TGTGCCAGCAGCTTATTTGACGTACCGAATTCACCCCTCCACTTT